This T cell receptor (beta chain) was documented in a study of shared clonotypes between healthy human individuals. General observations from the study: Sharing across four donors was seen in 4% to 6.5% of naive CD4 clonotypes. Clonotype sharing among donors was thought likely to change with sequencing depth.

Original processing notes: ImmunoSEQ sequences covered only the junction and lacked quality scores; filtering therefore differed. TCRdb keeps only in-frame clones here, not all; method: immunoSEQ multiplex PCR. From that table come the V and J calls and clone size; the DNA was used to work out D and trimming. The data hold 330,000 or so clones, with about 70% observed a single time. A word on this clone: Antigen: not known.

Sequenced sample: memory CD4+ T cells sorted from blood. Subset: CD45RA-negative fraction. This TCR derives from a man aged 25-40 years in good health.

The CDR3: CASRMGTAGKKLFF. The CDR3 DNA reads TGTGCCAGCCGCATGGGGACGGCCGGGAAAAAACTGTTTTTT. The chain carries TRBV28 and TRBJ1-4, with D perhaps matching TRBD1 (5 bases). V was trimmed by 8 bases and J by 9 bases, leaving 19 bases between them. Germline V gene sequence: CDR1 MDHEN, CDR2 SYDVKM. The CDR3 extends over 14 amino acids.